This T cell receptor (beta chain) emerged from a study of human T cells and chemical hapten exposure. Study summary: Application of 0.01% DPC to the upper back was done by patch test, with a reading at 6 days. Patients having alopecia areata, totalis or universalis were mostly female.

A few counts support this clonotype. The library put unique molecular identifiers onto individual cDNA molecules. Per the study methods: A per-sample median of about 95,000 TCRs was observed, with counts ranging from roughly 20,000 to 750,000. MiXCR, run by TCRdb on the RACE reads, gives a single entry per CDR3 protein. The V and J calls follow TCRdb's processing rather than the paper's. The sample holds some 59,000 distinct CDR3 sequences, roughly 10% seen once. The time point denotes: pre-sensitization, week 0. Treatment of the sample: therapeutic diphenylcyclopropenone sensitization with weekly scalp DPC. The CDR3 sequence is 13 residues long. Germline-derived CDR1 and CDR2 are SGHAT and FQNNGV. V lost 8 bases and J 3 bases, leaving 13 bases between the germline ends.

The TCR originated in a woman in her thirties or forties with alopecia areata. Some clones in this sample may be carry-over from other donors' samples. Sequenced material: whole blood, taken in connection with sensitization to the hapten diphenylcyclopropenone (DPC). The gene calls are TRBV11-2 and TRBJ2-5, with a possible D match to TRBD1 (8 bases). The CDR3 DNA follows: TGTGCCAGCGGGGGGGACAGGAAAGAGACCCAGTACTTC. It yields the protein CASGGDRKETQYF.